These T cell receptor beta chains were read from a single sample in a study of breast tumors, draining lymph nodes, adjacent tissues. TCRdb re-called the multiplex PCR reads through MiXCR, storing one row per CDR3 protein. Among around 140,000 distinct CDR3 sequences listed, around 20% were seen once. The sequencing sample was made of axillary lymph node tissue. The receptors here all came from a female donor with breast cancer. Some clones in this sample may be carry-over from other donors' samples. The CDR3 runs from the conserved cysteine through the conserved F or W. Fields, in order: clone size, V gene, J gene, D gene, CDR3 protein, CDR3 DNA. D genes are given only for firm matches. The listing skips clone size in some rows; elsewhere it reads once, few, many or a size class.

many	TRBV4-2	TRBJ2-7	NA	CASSQDRGSNEQYF	TGTGCCAGCAGCCAAGACAGGGGCTCGAACGAGCAGTACTTC
many	TRBV7-2	TRBJ2-3	NA	CASSLVRGRADTQYF	TGTGCCAGCAGCTTAGTCAGGGGAAGGGCAGATACGCAGTATTTT
NA	TRBV24-1	TRBJ2-1	NA	CATSDSSSAGSGARNEQFF	TGTGCCACCAGTGATTCGAGTTCTGCCGGATCAGGGGCCAGGAATGAGCAGTTCTTC
NA	TRBV7-9	TRBJ2-3	TRBD2	CASSLGAGGASTDTQYF	TGTGCCAGCAGCTTAGGGGCGGGGGGCGCCAGCACAGATACGCAGTATTTT
many	TRBV20-1	TRBJ2-1	TRBD2	CSARLAGGPSSYNEQFF	TGCAGTGCTAGACTAGCGGGAGGCCCCAGCTCCTACAATGAGCAGTTCTTC
many	TRBV4-2	TRBJ2-3	TRBD2	CASSQEATSGSNADTQYF	TGTGCCAGCAGCCAAGAGGCCACTAGCGGGAGTAACGCAGATACGCAGTATTTT
many	TRBV9	TRBJ2-3	NA	CASSVEVWGGDTQYF	TGTGCCAGCAGCGTAGAGGTGTGGGGCGGAGATACGCAGTATTTT
NA	TRBV3-1	TRBJ1-4	TRBD1	CASSLKTGGGKLFF	TGTGCCAGCAGCCTTAAAACAGGGGGGGGAAAACTGTTTTTT
many	TRBV11-2	TRBJ2-7	TRBD2	CASSPGGGLAGYEQYF	TGTGCCAGCAGCCCCGGGGGGGGACTAGCGGGCTACGAGCAGTACTTC
NA	TRBV2	TRBJ1-2	NA	CASTPDSLGYGYTF	TGTGCCAGCACGCCGGACAGCCTTGGCTATGGCTACACCTTC
many	TRBV6-1	TRBJ2-7	NA	CASTPRGYEQYF	TGTGCCAGCACCCCTAGGGGCTACGAGCAGTACTTC
many	TRBV6-5	TRBJ2-5	NA	CASSYSITGQGTQYF	TGTGCCAGCAGTTACTCGATTACGGGTCAAGGGACCCAGTACTTC
NA	TRBV29-1	TRBJ2-3	NA	CSVRKASRDTQYF	TGCAGCGTTCGTAAGGCTAGCAGAGATACGCAGTATTTT
many	TRBV5-5	TRBJ1-3	NA	CASSQGPTSGNTIYF	TGTGCCAGCAGCCAGGGACCGACCTCTGGAAACACCATATATTTT
many	TRBV5-6	TRBJ2-7	NA	CASSGTPGGYEQYF	TGTGCCAGCAGCGGGACGCCAGGGGGGTACGAGCAGTACTTC
NA	TRBV4-1	TRBJ2-1	TRBD1	CASSPAGGGYNEQLF	TGCGCCAGCAGCCCCGCAGGGGGCGGATACAATGAGCAGCTCTTC
many	TRBV15	TRBJ1-4	NA	CATSPRGSTNEKLFF	TGTGCCACCAGCCCACGTGGGAGTACTAATGAAAAACTGTTTTTT
many	TRBV20-1	TRBJ2-1	TRBD2	CSAFSTSGRRNEQFF	TGCAGTGCTTTTTCGACTAGCGGGAGAAGAAATGAGCAGTTCTTC
many	TRBV18	TRBJ2-7	NA	CASSPYSDEQYF	TGTGCCAGCTCACCTTACAGCGACGAGCAGTACTTC
many	TRBV7-9	TRBJ2-5	TRBD2	CASSRQGTSLEGYF	TGTGCCAGCAGCCGACAAGGGACTAGCCTTGAGGGGTACTTC
many	TRBV7-8	TRBJ2-1	NA	CASSSTWGLHGNEQFF	TGTGCCAGCAGCTCGACATGGGGCCTACACGGCAATGAGCAGTTCTTC
NA	TRBV5-1	TRBJ2-6	TRBD2	CASSPELAGGPGANVLTF	TGTGCCAGCAGCCCAGAACTAGCGGGAGGGCCTGGGGCCAACGTCCTGACTTTC
NA	TRBV5-8	TRBJ1-1	NA	CASSSDRSAEAFF	TGTGCCAGCAGCTCAGACAGGAGCGCTGAAGCTTTCTTT
many	TRBV27	TRBJ2-2	NA	CASRGIQDTGELFF	TGTGCCAGCAGGGGAATACAGGACACCGGGGAGCTGTTTTTT
NA	TRBV28	TRBJ2-3	TRBD2	CASSFGEGHTDTQYF	TGTGCCAGCAGTTTTGGGGAGGGTCACACAGATACGCAGTATTTT
many	TRBV10-2	TRBJ2-3	TRBD2	CASSEPTSGSRDTQYF	TGCGCCAGCAGTGAACCGACTAGCGGGAGTCGAGATACGCAGTATTTT
many	TRBV7-2	TRBJ1-5	TRBD1	CASSPDRGHQPQHF	TGTGCCAGCAGCCCCGACAGGGGCCATCAGCCCCAGCATTTT
many	TRBV13	TRBJ2-7	TRBD2	CASSWATSGNTYEQYF	TGTGCCAGCAGCTGGGCCACTAGCGGGAATACCTACGAGCAGTACTTC
NA	TRBV2	TRBJ1-1	NA	CASSVAGLNTEAFF	TGTGCCAGCAGTGTTGCAGGGCTAAACACTGAAGCTTTCTTT
many	TRBV7-2	TRBJ1-5	NA	CASSLPGNQPQHF	TGTGCCAGCAGCTTACCCGGCAATCAGCCCCAGCATTTT
many	TRBV6-5	TRBJ2-1	NA	CASSPRDTYNEQFF	TGTGCCAGCAGTCCCCGGGACACCTACAATGAGCAGTTCTTC
few	TRBV20-1	TRBJ2-4	TRBD2	CSARGLSGRGAKNIQYF	TGCAGTGCTAGAGGACTGTCCGGGAGGGGAGCCAAAAACATTCAGTACTTC
many	TRBV29-1	TRBJ2-7	TRBD2	CSVEVWSGRGYEQYF	TGCAGCGTTGAAGTTTGGAGCGGGAGGGGCTACGAGCAGTACTTC
many	TRBV7-8	TRBJ1-2	NA	CASSLMEGTPRNYGYTF	TGTGCCAGCAGCTTAATGGAGGGAACCCCACGTAACTATGGCTACACCTTC
few	TRBV3-1	TRBJ2-1	TRBD2	CASSQGLAGGGYNEQFF	TGTGCCAGCAGCCAAGGACTAGCGGGAGGTGGGTACAATGAGCAGTTCTTC
once	TRBV6-1	TRBJ2-7	NA	CAGNKGRVVTEQYF	TGTGCCGGCAATAAAGGACGGGTTGTGACAGAGCAGTACTTC
few	TRBV19	TRBJ2-7	TRBD1	CASSIRTGTPSYEQYF	TGTGCCAGTAGTATCCGGACAGGGACACCTTCCTACGAGCAGTACTTC
many	TRBV7-3	TRBJ2-3	TRBD1	CASSPQQGDTQYF	TGTGCCAGCAGCCCCCAACAGGGGGATACGCAGTATTTT
many	TRBV2	TRBJ1-5	NA	CASRWGISQPQHF	TGTGCCAGTCGTTGGGGAATAAGTCAGCCCCAGCATTTT
many	TRBV7-8	TRBJ2-1	NA	CASSLGGPNEQFF	TGTGCCAGCAGCTTAGGAGGGCCCAATGAGCAGTTCTTC
many	TRBV6-2/TRBV6-3	TRBJ2-1	TRBD2	CASSYGGSSWNEQFF	TGTGCCAGCAGTTATGGCGGGAGTTCATGGAATGAGCAGTTCTTC
many	TRBV6-5	TRBJ2-1	NA	CASSNLGTPLIYNEQFF	TGTGCCAGCAGTAATCTCGGGACACCCCTAATCTACAATGAGCAGTTCTTC
many	TRBV7-9	TRBJ2-5	TRBD2	CASSIKLAGVGETQYF	TGTGCCAGCAGCATTAAACTAGCGGGAGTGGGGGAGACCCAGTACTTC
many	TRBV6-4	TRBJ2-1	NA	CASSDTPGNEQFF	TGTGCCAGCAGTGACACCCCGGGCAATGAGCAGTTCTTC
NA	TRBV27	TRBJ2-2	NA	CASSLSRGTSNTGELFF	TGTGCCAGCAGTTTATCTCGGGGGACCTCGAACACCGGGGAGCTGTTTTTT
NA	TRBV28	TRBJ1-5	TRBD1	CASSRAQGRGSNQPQHF	TGTGCCAGCAGTCGAGCACAGGGGAGGGGAAGCAATCAGCCCCAGCATTTT